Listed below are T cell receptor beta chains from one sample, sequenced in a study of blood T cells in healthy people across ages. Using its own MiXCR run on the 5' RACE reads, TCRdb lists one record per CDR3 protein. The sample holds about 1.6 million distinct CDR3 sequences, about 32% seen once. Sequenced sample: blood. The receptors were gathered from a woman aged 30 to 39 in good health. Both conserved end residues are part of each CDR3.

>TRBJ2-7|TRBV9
CASSVGGLAYEQYF
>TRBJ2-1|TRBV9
CASSVNQGQHNEQFF
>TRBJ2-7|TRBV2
CASREKVSYEQYF
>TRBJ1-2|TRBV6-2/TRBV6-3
CASSLPRSYGYTF
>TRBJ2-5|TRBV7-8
CACRQTGPQETQYF
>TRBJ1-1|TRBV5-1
CASSLGGLGSTEAFF
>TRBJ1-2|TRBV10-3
CAIRKDGANYGYTF
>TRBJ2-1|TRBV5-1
CASSLGVSVYNEQFF
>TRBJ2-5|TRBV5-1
CASSLVASGETQYF
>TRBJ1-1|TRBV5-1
CASSWDTLNTEAFF
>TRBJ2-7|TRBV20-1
CSASKRANSYEQYF
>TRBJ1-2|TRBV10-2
CASSETSTGVDPYGYTF
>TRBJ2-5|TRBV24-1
CATSDGRTGETQYF
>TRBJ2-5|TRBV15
CATSRDPGETQYF
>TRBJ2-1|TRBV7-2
CASSLVSGEWNEQFF
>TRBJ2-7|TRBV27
CASSLDSPYYEQYF
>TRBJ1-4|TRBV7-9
CASSPWVETTNEKLFF
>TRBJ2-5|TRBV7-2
CASSLPSGGADETQYF
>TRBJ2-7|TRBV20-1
CSARTSGRLRVRYEQYF
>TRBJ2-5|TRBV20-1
CSARAGQETQYF
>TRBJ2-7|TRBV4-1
CAGSRGQGAYEQYF
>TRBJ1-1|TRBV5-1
CASSLGEGGLNTEAFF
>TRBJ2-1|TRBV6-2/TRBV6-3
CASSYLGLAGGQGEQFF
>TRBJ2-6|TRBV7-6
CASSLGPGVANVLTF
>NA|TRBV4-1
CASSQEGGAGGEQYF
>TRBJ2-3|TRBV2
CASAWGDTQYF
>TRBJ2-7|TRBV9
CAGSVEGQGSEQYF
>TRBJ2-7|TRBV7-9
CASSPPYYEQYF
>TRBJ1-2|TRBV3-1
CASSRTGIRGYGYTF
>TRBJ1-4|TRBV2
CASSRTAKNEKLFF
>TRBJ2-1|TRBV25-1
CASRSGVRGDEQFF
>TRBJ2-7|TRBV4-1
CASSQGDGRGAYEQYF
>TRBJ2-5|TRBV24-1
CATKKEETQYF
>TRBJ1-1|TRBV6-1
CASRGGAGTEAFF
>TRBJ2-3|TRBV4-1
CASSQVTGVSTDTQYF
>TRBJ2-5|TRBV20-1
CSASRPGSETQYF
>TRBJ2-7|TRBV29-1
CSVATGGGEQYF
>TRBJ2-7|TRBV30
CAWSGGAPYEQYF
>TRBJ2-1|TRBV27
CASTREGASYNEQFF
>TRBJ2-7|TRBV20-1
CSARDLNTSEEQYF
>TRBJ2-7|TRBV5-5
CASSLGDTRTCEQYF
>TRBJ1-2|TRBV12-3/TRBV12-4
CASSRLGGPWGYTF
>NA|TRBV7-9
CASRGDRGGLETQYF
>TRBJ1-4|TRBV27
CASSPYNRDKLFF
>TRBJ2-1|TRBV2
CASSKDGITSGAYSEQFF
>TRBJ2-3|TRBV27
CASSLEGQGLDAQYF
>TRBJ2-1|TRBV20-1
CSARQTGLAANNEQFF
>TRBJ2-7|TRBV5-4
CASSADDQKSEQYF
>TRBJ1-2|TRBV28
CASTGTATGYTF
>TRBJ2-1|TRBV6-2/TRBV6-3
CASSGGLESYNEQFF
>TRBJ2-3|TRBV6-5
CASRYPRGGTDTQYF
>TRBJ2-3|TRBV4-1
CASSLGTAASTDTQYF
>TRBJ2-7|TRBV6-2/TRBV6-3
CASSYYFEPPNEQYF
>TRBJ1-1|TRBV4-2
CASSPQGGVTEAFF
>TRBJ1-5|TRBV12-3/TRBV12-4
CASSLSQGRPQHF
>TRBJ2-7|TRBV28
CASSLLTLYEQYF
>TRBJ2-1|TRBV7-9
CASSFILGESGRAIEQFF
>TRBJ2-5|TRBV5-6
CASSSPTLSQETQYF
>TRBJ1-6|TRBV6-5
CASSYLSATYNSPLHF